These T cell receptor beta chains were read from a single sample in a study of CD8 T cells in Susac syndrome. From the immunoSEQ multiplex PCR reads, TCRdb called clonotypes with MiXCR, one entry per CDR3 protein. The sample gives 150,000 to 200,000 distinct CDR3 sequences, nearly 95% of which show up once; 0.093% is in the top ten. The sample was CD4+ T cells from PBMCs. The source of these receptors is a human donor with multiple sclerosis. CDR3s include the opening cysteine and the closing phenylalanine or tryptophan. Each record gives: clone size, D gene, V gene, J gene, CDR3 protein, CDR3 DNA. A D gene is named only where the DNA matches it firmly. Size values are once, few and many counts, or a class for expanded clones, and some rows have none.

-	-	TRBV3-1	TRBJ1-5	CASSQDFLVSQPQHF	TGTGCCAGCAGCCAAGATTTCCTCGTGAGTCAGCCCCAGCATTTT
-	-	TRBV9	TRBJ2-7	CASSVEYAGEQYF	TGTGCCAGCAGCGTCGAATACGCGGGGGAGCAGTACTTC
once	-	TRBV5-1	TRBJ2-1	CASSLRQEQFF	TGCGCCAGCAGCTTGAGGCAGGAGCAGTTCTTC
-	-	TRBV28	TRBJ2-7	CASSPFIEQYF	TGTGCCAGCAGTCCCTTTATAGAGCAGTACTTC
-	-	TRBV25-1	TRBJ1-1	CASSGPGGGAEAFF	TGTGCCAGCAGTGGCCCTGGAGGGGGGGCTGAAGCTTTCTTT
-	-	TRBV20-1	TRBJ1-6	CSARSGLSSYNSPLHF	TGCAGTGCTAGATCGGGACTCAGCTCCTATAATTCACCCCTCCACTTT
-	-	TRBV2	TRBJ2-3	CASSDRAYSTDTQYF	TGTGCCAGCAGCGATAGAGCCTATAGCACAGATACGCAGTATTTT
-	-	TRBV2	TRBJ1-2	CASSNSGGAWGYTF	TGTGCCAGCAGCAACTCCGGCGGGGCTTGGGGCTACACCTTC
-	TRBD2	TRBV12-3/TRBV12-4	TRBJ2-7	CASSWEGEQYF	TGTGCCAGCAGCTGGGAGGGCGAGCAGTACTTC
-	TRBD1	TRBV30	TRBJ1-2	CAWTGTGASGYTF	TGTGCTTGGACCGGGACAGGGGCTTCGGGCTACACCTTC
-	TRBD2	TRBV12-3/TRBV12-4	TRBJ2-7	CASSRGETYEQYF	TGTGCCAGCAGCCGGGGGGAAACCTACGAGCAGTACTTC
-	-	TRBV4-1	TRBJ2-5	CASSQDGTGSGETQYF	TGCGCCAGCAGCCAAGATGGAACAGGTTCGGGAGAGACCCAGTACTTC
few	TRBD1	TRBV30	TRBJ2-7	CAWDTGTGNYEQYF	TGTGCCTGGGACACCGGGACAGGGAACTACGAGCAGTACTTC
once	TRBD2	TRBV24-1	TRBJ2-3	CATSDTSEAGDTQYF	TGTGCCACCAGTGATACTAGCGAGGCAGGAGATACGCAGTATTTT
-	TRBD1	TRBV29-1	TRBJ2-1	CSGIRGTGGNEQFF	TGCAGCGGAATCCGAGGGACAGGGGGCAATGAGCAGTTCTTC
-	-	TRBV18	TRBJ2-5	CASSPLSGASQETQYF	TGTGCCAGCTCACCCCTTTCGGGGGCCTCACAAGAGACCCAGTACTTC